These T cell receptor beta chains were read from a single sample in a study of blood T cells in healthy people across ages. TCRdb used MiXCR to reprocess the 5' RACE reads, holding one entry per CDR3 protein. This table holds about 800,000 distinct CDR3 sequences, 20% to 25% found once. This sample also appeared in a second study, on T cells of mothers and their children.

The sample consisted of blood. Receptors originate from a boy under 18 in good health. CDR3s include the opening cysteine and the closing phenylalanine or tryptophan. Each record gives: J gene, D gene, clone size, V gene, CDR3 DNA, CDR3 protein. A D gene is named only where the DNA matches it firmly. Clone size appears in some rows only: once, few, many, or a class for an expanded clone.

j_gene: TRBJ1-2
d_gene: -
abundance: once
v_gene: TRBV6-2/TRBV6-3
CDR3nt: TGTGCCAGCAGTTCCACGCGGTCCTATGGCTACACCTTC
CDR3aa: CASSSTRSYGYTF

j_gene: TRBJ2-7
d_gene: -
abundance: few
v_gene: TRBV12-3/TRBV12-4
CDR3nt: TGTGCCAGCAGTAGGGACACGGTAACCTACGAGCAGTACTTC
CDR3aa: CASSRDTVTYEQYF

j_gene: TRBJ1-1
d_gene: -
abundance: -
v_gene: TRBV6-5
CDR3nt: TGTGCCAGCAGTTCTCATGGACCGGCGAACACTGAAGCTTTCTTT
CDR3aa: CASSSHGPANTEAFF

j_gene: TRBJ2-5
d_gene: -
abundance: few
v_gene: TRBV4-3
CDR3nt: TGCGCCAGCAGCCAAGATCATTTACCCGGGCCGATTGGCCAAGAGACCCAGTACTTC
CDR3aa: CASSQDHLPGPIGQETQYF

j_gene: TRBJ2-5
d_gene: -
abundance: once
v_gene: TRBV7-2
CDR3nt: TGTGCCAGCAGCCCACTGATCGGGGAGACCCAGTACTTC
CDR3aa: CASSPLIGETQYF

j_gene: TRBJ1-1
d_gene: -
abundance: -
v_gene: TRBV9
CDR3nt: TGTGCCAGCAGCGTATATCCCGGGAACACTGAAGCTTTCTTT
CDR3aa: CASSVYPGNTEAFF

j_gene: TRBJ1-2
d_gene: -
abundance: few
v_gene: TRBV29-1
CDR3nt: TGCAGCGTTGAAGGGAACAGGTTAGGTGTTCGTGGCTACACCTTC
CDR3aa: CSVEGNRLGVRGYTF

j_gene: TRBJ1-1
d_gene: TRBD1
abundance: -
v_gene: TRBV9
CDR3nt: TGTGCCAGCAGCGTAGCGGGACAGGGGGGGGTGAACACTGAAGCTTTCTTT
CDR3aa: CASSVAGQGGVNTEAFF

j_gene: TRBJ2-1
d_gene: TRBD2
abundance: -
v_gene: TRBV6-6
CDR3nt: TGTGCCAGCAGTTACTTCCCGGGGGGGGACAATGAGCAGTTCTTC
CDR3aa: CASSYFPGGDNEQFF

j_gene: TRBJ2-5
d_gene: -
abundance: -
v_gene: TRBV25-1
CDR3nt: TGTGCGAGCAGTGGGGGGGCGAAGACCCAGTACTTC
CDR3aa: CASSGGAKTQYF

j_gene: TRBJ2-1
d_gene: -
abundance: -
v_gene: TRBV7-2
CDR3nt: TGTGCCAGCAGCTTAGCGGGAGGTTTTCCTGAGCAGTTCTTC
CDR3aa: CASSLAGGFPEQFF

j_gene: TRBJ2-5
d_gene: TRBD1
abundance: -
v_gene: TRBV28
CDR3nt: TGTGCCAGCAGATCGGGACAGGTGAAAGAGCCCCAGTACTTC
CDR3aa: CASRSGQVKEPQYF

j_gene: TRBJ2-5
d_gene: TRBD2
abundance: few
v_gene: TRBV28
CDR3nt: TGTGCCAGCAGTCCGGGGACTAGCGGGAAAGAGACCCAGTACTTC
CDR3aa: CASSPGTSGKETQYF

j_gene: TRBJ1-4
d_gene: -
abundance: few
v_gene: TRBV5-1
CDR3nt: TGCGCCAGCAGCTCGGACAGTCGAGGTGAAAAACTGTTTTTT
CDR3aa: CASSSDSRGEKLFF

j_gene: TRBJ2-7
d_gene: -
abundance: -
v_gene: TRBV6-4
CDR3nt: TGTGCCAGCAGAGCCTTCGGCCCCTACGAGCAGTACTTC
CDR3aa: CASRAFGPYEQYF

j_gene: TRBJ2-3
d_gene: TRBD1
abundance: -
v_gene: TRBV11-2
CDR3nt: TGTGCCAGCAGCCGGACAGGGGAGTGGGCAGATACGCAGTATTTT
CDR3aa: CASSRTGEWADTQYF

j_gene: TRBJ2-5
d_gene: TRBD1
abundance: few
v_gene: TRBV25-1
CDR3nt: TGTGCCAGCAGTGAAGGACAGGGGCGTTCTGAGACCCAGTACTTC
CDR3aa: CASSEGQGRSETQYF

j_gene: TRBJ2-7
d_gene: -
abundance: -
v_gene: TRBV28
CDR3nt: TGTGCCAGTAGTTTAGGGAGTATCAGCGTTAACGAGCAGTACTTC
CDR3aa: CASSLGSISVNEQYF

j_gene: TRBJ1-2
d_gene: TRBD1
abundance: -
v_gene: TRBV20-1
CDR3nt: TGCAGTGCTGTCCCGGGACAGGGACGAGCGCTCGGCTACACCTTC
CDR3aa: CSAVPGQGRALGYTF

j_gene: TRBJ1-5
d_gene: -
abundance: few
v_gene: TRBV28
CDR3nt: TGTGCCGGCAGAAAAGGACGTCTTAGCAATCAGCCCCAGCATTTT
CDR3aa: CAGRKGRLSNQPQHF

j_gene: TRBJ2-2
d_gene: -
abundance: few
v_gene: TRBV10-3
CDR3nt: TGTGCCATCAGTGCGCGGCAGGGTGACACCGGGGAGCTGTTTTTT
CDR3aa: CAISARQGDTGELFF

j_gene: TRBJ1-1
d_gene: -
abundance: -
v_gene: TRBV11-2
CDR3nt: TGTGCCAGCAGCCCCCTAAGGTCTGGGGGCACTGAAGCTTTCTTT
CDR3aa: CASSPLRSGGTEAFF

j_gene: TRBJ1-2
d_gene: TRBD1
abundance: once
v_gene: TRBV20-1
CDR3nt: TGCAGTGCTAGAGATCCGCGACAGGGTGGCGGCTACACCTTC
CDR3aa: CSARDPRQGGGYTF

j_gene: TRBJ1-1
d_gene: TRBD1
abundance: many
v_gene: TRBV28
CDR3nt: TGTGCCAGCACCCGACAGGGGAACACTGAAGCTTTCTTT
CDR3aa: CASTRQGNTEAFF

j_gene: TRBJ2-3
d_gene: -
abundance: -
v_gene: TRBV7-2
CDR3nt: TGTGCCAGCAGCTTAGCGCGCGGGGAACCACGCACAGATACGCAGTATTTT
CDR3aa: CASSLARGEPRTDTQYF

j_gene: TRBJ2-7
d_gene: -
abundance: few
v_gene: TRBV28
CDR3nt: TGTGCCACCACTCTTGAATACTCAACGGCGCAGTACTTC
CDR3aa: CATTLEYSTAQYF

j_gene: TRBJ2-4
d_gene: -
abundance: few
v_gene: TRBV29-1
CDR3nt: TGCAGCGTTGAGACTGTACCAAAGAACATTCAGTACTTC
CDR3aa: CSVETVPKNIQYF

j_gene: TRBJ2-7
d_gene: -
abundance: few
v_gene: TRBV4-1
CDR3nt: TGCGCCAGCAGCCAACCAGGACAGTCCTACGAGCAGTACTTC
CDR3aa: CASSQPGQSYEQYF

j_gene: TRBJ2-7
d_gene: -
abundance: -
v_gene: TRBV12-3/TRBV12-4
CDR3nt: TGTGCCAGCAGTTCTAGCCAGAGCTCCTACGAGCAGTACTTC
CDR3aa: CASSSSQSSYEQYF

j_gene: TRBJ2-7
d_gene: TRBD1
abundance: -
v_gene: TRBV7-9
CDR3nt: TGTGCCAGCAGCTCGCAGACAGGGGTCGAGCAGTACTTC
CDR3aa: CASSSQTGVEQYF

j_gene: TRBJ1-1
d_gene: TRBD1
abundance: -
v_gene: TRBV13
CDR3nt: TGTGCCAGCAGCATAACAGGGGAGGGGGACACTGAAGCTTTCTTT
CDR3aa: CASSITGEGDTEAFF

j_gene: TRBJ2-5
d_gene: -
abundance: few
v_gene: TRBV4-1
CDR3nt: TGCGCCAGCAGCCAAGACTGGGACCAAGAGACCCAGTACTTC
CDR3aa: CASSQDWDQETQYF

j_gene: TRBJ2-3
d_gene: TRBD1
abundance: many
v_gene: TRBV28
CDR3nt: TGCGCCAGCAGCCTACGTACAGGGGGTACAGATACGCAGTATTTT
CDR3aa: CASSLRTGGTDTQYF

j_gene: TRBJ2-4
d_gene: -
abundance: -
v_gene: TRBV12-3/TRBV12-4
CDR3nt: TGTGCCAGCAGGGGCGAGGGAAACATTCAGTACTTC
CDR3aa: CASRGEGNIQYF

j_gene: TRBJ1-3
d_gene: TRBD1
abundance: few
v_gene: TRBV5-6
CDR3nt: TGTGCCAGCAGCCTGAAGACAGGGCCTGGAAACACCATATATTTT
CDR3aa: CASSLKTGPGNTIYF

j_gene: TRBJ2-1
d_gene: TRBD2
abundance: few
v_gene: TRBV28
CDR3nt: TGTGCCAGCAGTGCACTAGCGGGGTGGCAGTTCTTC
CDR3aa: CASSALAGWQFF